These 3 T cell receptor beta chains originate from one sample sequenced in a study of shared clonotypes between healthy human individuals (dated by TCRdb to 2018 to 2020). Libraries were built with the immunoSEQ multiplex PCR assay. TCRdb took this table from immuneACCESS and kept in-frame rearrangements with V and J called. Such tables lack part of the clones; where checked against another copy, unresolved V genes explain under half of the gap, and the rest is unexplained. Present in this sample are fewer than 3 million clones, approximately 90% of which were seen just once. The top ten clones comprise 0.37% of the sample. Sequencing was performed on naive CD4+ T cells from PBMCs. The intended sense of this specimen's cell subset or site label: CD45RA+ positively selected. These receptors all come from a man aged 18 to 29 in good health. Some clones in this sample may be carry-over from other donors' samples.

The chain combines TRBV10-1 with TRBJ1-4; TRBD1 matches 8 bases. The CDR3 is made up of 17 amino acids. After removal of 0 bases from V and 1 base from J, the junction contained 4 bases not matched to a gene. Germline V lookup: CDR1 WNHNN, CDR2 SYGVQD (reference sequence). Written as DNA, the CDR3 is TGCGCCAGCAGTGAGTCGTCCAGGGGGCGAACTAATGAAAAACTGTTTTTT. As protein: CASSESSRGRTNEKLFF.

This sequence joins TRBV6-1 and TRBJ1-1, with D perhaps TRBD1 (6 bases). CDR1 MNHNS and CDR2 SASEGT come from the germline V gene. V lost 1 base and J lost 7, with 7 bases in between. The CDR3 is 12 residues long. In DNA, the CDR3 is TGTGCCAGCAGTGAAGGGACAGATGAAGCTTTCTTT. Protein product: CASSEGTDEAFF.

This chain joins TRBV7-2 and TRBJ2-2; 13 bases match TRBD2. Germline-derived CDR1 and CDR2 are SGHTA and FQGNSA. The J segment lost 0 bases and the V segment lost 5 bases, leaving 6 bases of the junction unmatched. The CDR3 has 18 residues. CDR3 protein: CASSPETSGRPNTGELFF. In DNA form, the CDR3 reads TGTGCCAGCAGCCCGGAGACTAGCGGGAGGCCGAACACCGGGGAGCTGTTTTTT.